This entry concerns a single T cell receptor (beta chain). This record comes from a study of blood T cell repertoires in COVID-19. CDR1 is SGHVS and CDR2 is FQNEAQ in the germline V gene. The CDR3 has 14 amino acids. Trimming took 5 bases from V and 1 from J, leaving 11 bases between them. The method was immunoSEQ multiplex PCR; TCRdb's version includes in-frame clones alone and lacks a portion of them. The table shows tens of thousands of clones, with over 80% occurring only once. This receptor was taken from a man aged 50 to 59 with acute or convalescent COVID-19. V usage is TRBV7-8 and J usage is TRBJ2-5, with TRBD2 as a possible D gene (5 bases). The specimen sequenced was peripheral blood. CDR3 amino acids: CASSLRAGQETQYF. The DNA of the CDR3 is TGTGCCAGCAGCCTGAGGGCAGGCCAAGAGACCCAGTACTTC.